The rows below give T cell receptor beta chains drawn from one sample of a study of shared clonotypes between healthy human individuals. Repertoires were generated with immunoSEQ multiplex PCR, while TCRdb's copy carries only in-frame clones and drops some. Among around 620,000 clones listed, roughly 96% were seen once. Sequenced sample: naive CD8+ T cells sorted from blood. Source of these receptors: a woman aged 30 to 39 in good health. Each CDR3 is given with its conserved first and last residue. The D gene is left open where the match is weak. Size is omitted from some rows. Given values are once, few, many or a class for expanded clones.

TRBV5-1	TRBJ1-1	TRBD1	.	CASGGTGQGRVGTEAFF	TGCGCCAGCGGAGGGACGGGACAGGGACGGGTGGGCACTGAAGCTTTCTTT
TRBV9	TRBJ2-7	.	once	CASSVDQTSYEQYF	TGTGCCAGCAGCGTAGATCAGACTTCCTACGAGCAGTACTTC
TRBV9	TRBJ2-1	.	.	CASSLDPTRSSYNEQFF	TGTGCCAGCAGCCTAGATCCAACGAGGAGCTCCTACAATGAGCAGTTCTTC
TRBV30	TRBJ2-2	.	.	CAWSLQGLARTGELFF	TGTGCCTGGAGCCTACAAGGGCTAGCGCGCACCGGGGAGCTGTTTTTT
TRBV6-5	TRBJ1-5	TRBD1	.	CASSLARGPSNQPQHF	TGTGCCAGCAGTTTAGCCAGGGGGCCTAGCAATCAGCCCCAGCATTTT
TRBV30	TRBJ1-6	TRBD1	.	CADRGSYNSPLHF	TGTGCCGACAGGGGTTCCTATAATTCACCCCTCCACTTT
TRBV28	TRBJ2-3	TRBD2	.	CASRYSLADSTDTQYF	TGTGCCAGCAGATACAGTCTAGCGGACTCCACAGATACGCAGTATTTT
TRBV29-1	TRBJ1-2	.	.	CSVQKADSNNYGYTF	TGCAGCGTTCAAAAAGCGGATTCAAATAACTATGGCTACACCTTC
TRBV18	TRBJ1-1	.	.	CASSPLVRPGNTEAFF	TGTGCCAGCTCACCATTAGTGAGGCCAGGGAACACTGAAGCTTTCTTT
TRBV5-1	TRBJ2-5	TRBD1	.	CASSEDDRVETQYF	TGCGCCAGCAGCGAAGACGACAGGGTTGAGACCCAGTACTTC
TRBV19	TRBJ2-3	TRBD2	.	CASSMGGRATDTQYF	TGTGCCAGTAGTATGGGCGGGAGGGCCACAGATACGCAGTATTTT
TRBV29-1	TRBJ1-1	.	.	CSVGRGRGEAFF	TGCAGCGTTGGTCGGGGGAGGGGAGAAGCTTTCTTT
TRBV7-3	TRBJ2-2	.	.	CASSSDRSGELFF	TGTGCCAGCAGTTCAGATCGGTCCGGGGAGCTGTTTTTT
TRBV4-1	TRBJ2-5	.	once	CASSHLINGVGEETQYF	TGCGCCAGCAGCCACCTTATTAATGGCGTGGGGGAAGAGACCCAGTACTTC
TRBV12-5	TRBJ2-1	TRBD1	.	CASGGQGYNEQFF	TGTGCTAGTGGGGGACAGGGTTACAATGAGCAGTTCTTC
TRBV2	TRBJ2-7	TRBD2	.	CASRLLTSGRYEQYF	TGTGCCAGCAGGCTTTTGACTAGCGGGAGATACGAGCAGTACTTC
TRBV6-6	TRBJ1-1	.	once	CASSSGHLNTEAFF	TGTGCCAGCAGTTCGGGACACTTGAACACTGAAGCTTTCTTT
TRBV27	TRBJ2-3	TRBD2	.	CASSLGTTFTDTQYF	TGTGCCAGCAGTTTAGGGACTACTTTCACAGATACGCAGTATTTT